The 13 T cell receptor beta chains given below trace back to one sample, sequenced in a study of T cells expressing NK-cell markers. TCRdb re-called the 5' RACE reads and shows each CDR3 protein once, DNA omitted. The specimen's table records 350,000 to 450,000 distinct CDR3 sequences. Material for sequencing was blood T cells: a sorted CD56 or NKG2C T cell subset, CD4+ or CD8+ T cells, or bulk PBMC T cells (not recorded which). These receptors originate from a man aged 18-75 years in good health.

The gene calls are TRBV7-9 and TRBJ2-2. The length of the CDR3 is 13 residues. In germline, CDR1 is SEHNR, CDR2 FQNEAQ (reference sequence). CDR3 loop: CASSDTLHGELFF. The full variable domain, rest sourced from reference TRBV7-9 and TRBJ2-2, is DTGVSQNPRHKITKRGQNVTFRCDPISEHNRLYWYRQTLGQGPEFLTYFQNEAQLEKSRLLSDRFSAERPKGSFSTLEIQRTEQGDSAMYLCASSDTLHGELFFGEGSRLTVL.

V gene TRBV6-5 combines with J gene TRBJ2-7; TCRdb reports TRBD1, a call that lacks DNA to check it against. Looked up from germline, CDR1 is MNHEY and CDR2 is SVGAGI. The CDR3 loop spans 15 amino acids. This chain's CDR3 is CASIKTGRNSYEQYF.

This rearrangement joins TRBV6-1 to TRBJ1-4. The CDR3 is made up of 13 amino acids. Germline V gene data show CDR1 as MNHNS and CDR2 as SASEGT. This chain's CDR3 is CARLETLGEKLFF.

V is TRBV19 and J is TRBJ2-1; with no DNA, the TCRdb D assignment of TRBD1 cannot be verified. Germline values: CDR1 LNHDA, CDR2 SQIVND (reference sequence). The CDR3 has 17 amino acids. CDR3 amino acids: CASSSSTPGTGVNEQFF.

V and J are TRBV3-1 and TRBJ2-7. Germline CDR1 reads LGHDT; CDR2 reads YNNKEL (reference sequence). The CDR3 is made up of 15 amino acids. The chain's CDR3 is CASSQNAGGSYEQYF.

The rearrangement uses TRBV12-3 or TRBV12-4 and TRBJ2-7; TCRdb indicates TRBD1, and absent DNA this call remains unverified. The CDR3 consists of 12 residues. The CDR3 region is CASGTSSYEQYF.

This chain's CDR3 is CASTPPKHRGFNQPQHF. The chain combines TRBV19 with TRBJ1-5; TCRdb lists TRBD1, though no DNA is available to test this call. The CDR3 spans 17 residues. Germline-derived CDR1 and CDR2 are LNHDA and SQIVND (reference sequence). The whole variable domain, filled in from reference TRBV19 and TRBJ1-5, reads DGGITQSPKYLFRKEGQNVTLSCEQNLNHDAMYWYRQDPGQGLRLIYYSQIVNDFQKGDIAEGYSVSREKKESFPLTVTSAQKNPTAFYLCASTPPKHRGFNQPQHFGDGTRLSIL.

The chain employs TRBV20-1 and TRBJ1-6. Germline loops: CDR1 DFQATT, CDR2 SNEGSKA (reference sequence). CDR3 size: 18 residues. The CDR3 here is CSAGPMIGRLDYNSPLHF.

This sequence joins TRBV5-1 and TRBJ2-1; with no DNA, the TCRdb D assignment of TRBD1 cannot be verified. Germline CDR1 reads SGHRS; CDR2 reads YFSETQ. The CDR3 runs to 16 residues. This CDR3 reads CASSLAWDTGRNEQFF.

The chain links TRBV19 to TRBJ2-6. CDR1 and CDR2 from the germline V gene are LNHDA and SQIVND (reference sequence). The CDR3 is 17 amino acids. The CDR3 region is CASSLGLTVSGANVLTF.

The genes are TRBV18 and TRBJ2-7. Germline lookup yields CDR1 KGHSH and CDR2 LQKENI. CDR3 length: 15 residues. The CDR3: CASSPDLSRSYEQYF.

The V and J genes are TRBV28 and TRBJ2-1; the TRBD1 assignment by TCRdb is unverifiable without DNA. CDR1 is MDHEN and CDR2 is SYDVKM in the germline V gene. The CDR3 extends over 18 amino acids. The CDR3 here is CASSLVLGHPLNVNEQFF.

This sequence joins TRBV6-5 and TRBJ2-1; TCRdb designates TRBD1, a call that cannot be tested without DNA. Germline V gives CDR1 MNHEY, CDR2 SVGAGI. The CDR3 contains 16 residues. CDR3 in amino acids: CASSQGTGSGGNEQFF.